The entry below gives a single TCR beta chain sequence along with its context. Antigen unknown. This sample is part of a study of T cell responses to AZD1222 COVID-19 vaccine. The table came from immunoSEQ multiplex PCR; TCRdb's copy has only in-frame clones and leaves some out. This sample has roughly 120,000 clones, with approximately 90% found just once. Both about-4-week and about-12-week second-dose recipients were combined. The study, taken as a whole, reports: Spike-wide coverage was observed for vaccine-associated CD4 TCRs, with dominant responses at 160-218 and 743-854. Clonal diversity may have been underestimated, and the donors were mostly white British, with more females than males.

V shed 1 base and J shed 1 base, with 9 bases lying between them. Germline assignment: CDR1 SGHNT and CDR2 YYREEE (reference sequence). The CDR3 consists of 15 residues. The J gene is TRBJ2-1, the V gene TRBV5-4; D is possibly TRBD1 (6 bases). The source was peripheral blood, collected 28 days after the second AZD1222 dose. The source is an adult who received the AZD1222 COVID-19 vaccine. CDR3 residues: CASSLSQGSYNEQFF. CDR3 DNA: TGTGCCAGCAGCTTGAGTCAGGGGTCCTACAATGAGCAGTTCTTC. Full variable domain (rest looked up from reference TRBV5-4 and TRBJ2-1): ETGVTQSPTHLIKTRGQQVTLRCSSQSGHNTVSWYQQALGQGPQFIFQYYREEENGRGNFPPRFSGLQFPNYSSELNVNALELDDSALYLCASSLSQGSYNEQFFGPGTRLTVL.